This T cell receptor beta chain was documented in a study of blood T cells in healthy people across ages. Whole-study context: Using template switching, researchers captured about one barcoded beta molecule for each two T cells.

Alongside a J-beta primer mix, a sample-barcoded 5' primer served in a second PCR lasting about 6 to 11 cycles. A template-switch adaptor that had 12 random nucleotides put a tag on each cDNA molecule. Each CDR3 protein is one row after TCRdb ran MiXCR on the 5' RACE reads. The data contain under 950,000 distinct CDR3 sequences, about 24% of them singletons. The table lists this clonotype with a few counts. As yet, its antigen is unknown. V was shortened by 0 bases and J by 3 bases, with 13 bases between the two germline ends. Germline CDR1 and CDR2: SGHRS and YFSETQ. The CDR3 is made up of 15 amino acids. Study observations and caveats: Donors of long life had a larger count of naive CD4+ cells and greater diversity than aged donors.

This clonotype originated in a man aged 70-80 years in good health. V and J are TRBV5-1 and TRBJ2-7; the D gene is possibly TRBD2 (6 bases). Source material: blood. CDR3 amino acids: CASSLGVRDDYEQYV. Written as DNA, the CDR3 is TGCGCCAGCAGCTTGGGAGTGCGGGATGACTACGAGCAGTACGTC.